A single sample gave rise to the 9 T cell receptor beta chains below, sequenced in a study of early T cells in non-severe SARS-CoV-2 infection. A single record per CDR3 protein comes from TCRdb applying MiXCR to the 5' RACE reads. Of about 52,000 distinct CDR3 sequences in the sample, approximately 9.9% are singletons; the top ten hold under 15%. The sequencing input was whole blood. All receptors come from an adult who was a healthcare worker with PCR-confirmed SARS-CoV-2 infection or an uninfected control (not recorded which).

This clonotype was recorded a few times. J is TRBJ2-5 and V is TRBV11-2, with no clear D. The germline V gene has CDR1 SGHAT and CDR2 FQNNGV. The CDR3 is 14 amino acids. V was trimmed by 5 bases and J by 5 bases, leaving 15 bases between them. Written as DNA, the CDR3 is TGTGCCAGCAGCCCCCGGACCCTCCTGGAGACCCAGTACTTC. This sequence encodes CASSPRTLLETQYF.

This clonotype was observed a handful of times. This rearrangement joins TRBV7-9 to TRBJ2-1; D unresolved. V was shortened by 0 bases and J by 10 bases, with 10 bases between the two germline ends. Germline V lookup: CDR1 SEHNR, CDR2 FQNEAQ (reference sequence). The CDR3 contains 13 residues. CDR3 region: CASSLASLEEQFF. The CDR3 DNA reads TGTGCCAGCAGCTTAGCCTCTCTGGAAGAGCAGTTCTTC.

Judged by abundance, this clonotype is medium-sized. V usage is TRBV7-2 and J usage is TRBJ2-4, with D perhaps TRBD2 (5 bases). The CDR3 is made up of 18 amino acids. V was shortened by 4 bases and J by 3 bases, with 22 bases between the two germline ends. CDR1 is SGHTA, CDR2 FQGNSA, per germline. CDR3 loop: CASSSGGGVARGKNIQYF. The CDR3 DNA reads TGTGCCAGCAGCTCCGGAGGTGGAGTCGCCAGAGGCAAAAACATTCAGTACTTC.

This clonotype occurred a few times. The V and J genes are TRBV20-1 and TRBJ2-7; TRBD2 matches 10 bases. The CDR3 is made up of 13 amino acids. The V and J ends lost 8 bases and 3 bases, in that order; junction bases with no gene match: 7. Germline CDR1 reads DFQATT; CDR2 reads SNEGSKA (reference sequence). CDR3 protein: CSTSGGGRYEQYF. The CDR3 region has the DNA TGCAGTACCAGCGGGGGGGGCCGCTACGAGCAGTACTTC.

This clonotype was counted many times. The chain recombines TRBV7-9 with TRBJ2-7, with D possibly matching TRBD2 (6 bases). Germline CDR1 and CDR2: SEHNR and FQNEAQ (reference sequence). Between the trimmed V and J ends, which lost 5 bases and 0 bases, there was a span of 17 bases. The CDR3 covers 16 residues. Here the CDR3 reads CASSPRPAGLSYEQYF. CDR3 coding DNA: TGTGCCAGCAGCCCCCGTCCGGCGGGGCTCTCCTACGAGCAGTACTTC.

In its sample, this clonotype was seen many times. This rearrangement joins TRBV5-4 to TRBJ2-2; D remains unclear. Germline CDR1 reads SGHNT; CDR2 reads YYREEE (reference sequence). The CDR3 extends over 13 amino acids. Between the trimmed V and J ends, which lost 4 bases and 6 bases, there was a span of 10 bases. CDR3 nucleotide sequence: TGTGCCAGCAGCCTCGATCCGGCCGGGGAGCTGTTTTTT. Its translation is CASSLDPAGELFF.

The rearrangement links TRBV4-1 to TRBJ1-4, with no clear D. Per germline, CDR1 MGHRA and CDR2 YSYEKL. Trimming removed 0 bases at V and 10 bases at J, with 18 bases between. The CDR3 length is 16 residues. CDR3 nucleotide sequence: TGCGCCAGCAGCCAAGATCACAGCCGAAATTTTGGAAAACTGTTTTTT. Translation gives CASSQDHSRNFGKLFF.

This clonotype appeared a few times. This sequence joins TRBV28 and TRBJ1-5; D gene unclear. Germline CDR1 is MDHEN and CDR2 is SYDVKM. V was clipped by 10 bases and J by 4 bases, with 14 bases between them. This CDR3 contains 13 residues. The CDR3 region is CATIARGNQPQHF. The CDR3 coding sequence is TGTGCCACTATCGCCCGAGGAAATCAGCCCCAGCATTTT.

The sample holds many counts of this clonotype. This sequence joins TRBV28 and TRBJ2-1; TRBD1 or TRBD2 may be the D gene (10 bases each). Looked up from germline, CDR1 is MDHEN and CDR2 is SYDVKM. CDR3 length: 17 amino acids. Trimming removed 6 bases from V and 6 bases from J, with 24 bases in between. The CDR3 reads CASSRDRGLASANEQFF. CDR3 in DNA: TGTGCCAGCAGCCGGGACAGGGGACTAGCGAGCGCCAATGAGCAGTTCTTC.